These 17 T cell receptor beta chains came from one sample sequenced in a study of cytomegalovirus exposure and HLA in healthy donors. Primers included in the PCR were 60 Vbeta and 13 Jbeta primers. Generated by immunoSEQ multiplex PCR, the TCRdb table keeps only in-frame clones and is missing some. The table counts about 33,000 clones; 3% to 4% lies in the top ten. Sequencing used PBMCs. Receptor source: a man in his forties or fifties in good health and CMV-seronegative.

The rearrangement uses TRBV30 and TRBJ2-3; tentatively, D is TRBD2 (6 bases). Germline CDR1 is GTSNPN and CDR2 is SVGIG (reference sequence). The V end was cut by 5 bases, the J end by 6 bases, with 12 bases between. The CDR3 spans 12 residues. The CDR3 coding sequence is TGTGCCTGGGGGGGAGGACGGGATACGCAGTATTTT. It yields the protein CAWGGGRDTQYF.

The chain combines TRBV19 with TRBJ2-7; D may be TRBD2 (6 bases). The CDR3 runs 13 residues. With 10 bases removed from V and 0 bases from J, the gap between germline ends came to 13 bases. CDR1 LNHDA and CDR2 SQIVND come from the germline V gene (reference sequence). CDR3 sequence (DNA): TGTGCCACTAATACGGGGGACTCCTACGAGCAGTACTTC. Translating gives CATNTGDSYEQYF.

CDR3 sequence (DNA): TGTGCCAGCAGCACAACAGGGACGGGAGAGCAGTACTTC. This sequence encodes CASSTTGTGEQYF. J is TRBJ2-7 and V is TRBV9, with D possibly matching TRBD1 (6 bases). CDR1 and CDR2 (germline): SGDLS, YYNGEE. CDR3 length: 13 residues. Trimming left V 4 bases short and J 7 bases short, with 15 bases between.

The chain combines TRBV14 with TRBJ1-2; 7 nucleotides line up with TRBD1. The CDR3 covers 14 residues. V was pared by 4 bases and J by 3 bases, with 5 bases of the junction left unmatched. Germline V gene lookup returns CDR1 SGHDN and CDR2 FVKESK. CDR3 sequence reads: CASSRFGQDYGYTF. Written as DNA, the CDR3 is TGTGCCAGCAGCCGCTTTGGACAGGACTATGGCTACACCTTC.

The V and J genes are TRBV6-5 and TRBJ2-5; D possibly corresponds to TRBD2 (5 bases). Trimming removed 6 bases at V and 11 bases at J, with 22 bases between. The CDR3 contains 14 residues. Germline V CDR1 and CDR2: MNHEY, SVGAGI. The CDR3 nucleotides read TGTGCCAGCAGCCCGAATACTCCAGAGGGTAGGCAGTACTTC. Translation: CASSPNTPEGRQYF.

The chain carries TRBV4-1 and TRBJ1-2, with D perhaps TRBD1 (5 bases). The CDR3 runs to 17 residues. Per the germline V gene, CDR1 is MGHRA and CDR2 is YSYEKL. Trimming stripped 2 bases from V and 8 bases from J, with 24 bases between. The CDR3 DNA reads TGCGCCAGCAGCCAACCGGGGACGGGGGGTTCGTCTCGAGGCTACACCTTC. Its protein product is CASSQPGTGGSSRGYTF.

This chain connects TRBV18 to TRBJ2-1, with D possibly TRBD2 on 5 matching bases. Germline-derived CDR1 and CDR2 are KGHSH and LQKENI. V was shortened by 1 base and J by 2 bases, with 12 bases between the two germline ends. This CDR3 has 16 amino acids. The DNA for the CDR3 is TGTGCCAGCTCACCACTCGGGGTCGGGACCTACAATGAGCAGTTCTTC. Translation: CASSPLGVGTYNEQFF.

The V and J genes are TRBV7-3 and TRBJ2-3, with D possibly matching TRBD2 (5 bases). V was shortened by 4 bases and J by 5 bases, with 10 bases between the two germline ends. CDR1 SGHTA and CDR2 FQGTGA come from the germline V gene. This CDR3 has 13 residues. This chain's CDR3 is CASSSSGKDTQYF. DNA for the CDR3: TGTGCCAGCAGCTCCTCGGGGAAAGATACGCAGTATTTT.

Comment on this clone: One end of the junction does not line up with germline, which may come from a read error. The CDR3 bases are TGTGCCAGCAGCCACCCAGGGCACACTGAAGATTTCTTT. Translating it yields CASSHPGHTEDFF. V is TRBV27 and J is TRBJ1-1, with D tentatively TRBD1 (5 bases). The CDR3 contains 13 residues. Germline-derived CDR1 and CDR2 are MNHEY and SMNVEV (reference sequence).

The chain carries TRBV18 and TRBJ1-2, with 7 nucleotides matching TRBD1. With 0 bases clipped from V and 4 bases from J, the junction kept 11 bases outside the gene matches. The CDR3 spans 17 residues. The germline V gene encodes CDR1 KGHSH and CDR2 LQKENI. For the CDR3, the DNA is TGTGCCAGCTCACCACCGTTACAGGGGTCCTTTGGCTATGGCTACACCTTC. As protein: CASSPPLQGSFGYGYTF.

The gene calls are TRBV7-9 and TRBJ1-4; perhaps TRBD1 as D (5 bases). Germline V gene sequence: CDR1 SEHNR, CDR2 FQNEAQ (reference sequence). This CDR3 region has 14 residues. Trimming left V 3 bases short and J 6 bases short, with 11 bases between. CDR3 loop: CASSFLGRDEKLFF. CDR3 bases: TGTGCCAGCAGCTTTTTAGGCAGGGATGAAAAACTGTTTTTT.

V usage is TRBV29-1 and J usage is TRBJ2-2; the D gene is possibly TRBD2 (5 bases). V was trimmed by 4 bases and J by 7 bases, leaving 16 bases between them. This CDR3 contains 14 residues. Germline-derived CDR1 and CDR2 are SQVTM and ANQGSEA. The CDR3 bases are TGCAGCGTTGCGGACTCCTTCCCGTTCGGGGAGCTGTTTTTT. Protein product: CSVADSFPFGELFF.

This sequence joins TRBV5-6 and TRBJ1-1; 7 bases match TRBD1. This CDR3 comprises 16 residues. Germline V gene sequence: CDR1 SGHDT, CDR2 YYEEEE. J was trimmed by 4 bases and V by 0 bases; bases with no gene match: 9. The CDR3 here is CASSLVRGPRGTEAFF. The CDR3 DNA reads TGTGCCAGCAGCTTGGTGAGGGGGCCAAGGGGCACTGAAGCTTTCTTT. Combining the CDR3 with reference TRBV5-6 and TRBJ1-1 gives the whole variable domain DAGVTQSPTHLIKTRGQQVTLRCSPKSGHDTVSWYQQALGQGPQFIFQYYEEEERQRGNFPDRFSGHQFPNYSSELNVNALLLGDSALYLCASSLVRGPRGTEAFFGQGTRLTVV.

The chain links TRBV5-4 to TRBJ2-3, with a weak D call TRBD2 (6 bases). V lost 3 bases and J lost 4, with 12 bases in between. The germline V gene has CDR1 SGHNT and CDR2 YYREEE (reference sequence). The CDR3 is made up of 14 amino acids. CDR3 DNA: TGTGCCAGCAGCTATACCGGGAGCGCAGATACGCAGTATTTT. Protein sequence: CASSYTGSADTQYF.

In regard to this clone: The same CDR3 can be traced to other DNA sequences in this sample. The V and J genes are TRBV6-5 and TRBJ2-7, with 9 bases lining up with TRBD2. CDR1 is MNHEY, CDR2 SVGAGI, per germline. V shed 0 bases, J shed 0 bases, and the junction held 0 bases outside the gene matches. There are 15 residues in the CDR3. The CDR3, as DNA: TGTGCCAGCAGTTACTCTAGCGGGAGCTCCTACGAGCAGTACTTC. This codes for CASSYSSGSSYEQYF.

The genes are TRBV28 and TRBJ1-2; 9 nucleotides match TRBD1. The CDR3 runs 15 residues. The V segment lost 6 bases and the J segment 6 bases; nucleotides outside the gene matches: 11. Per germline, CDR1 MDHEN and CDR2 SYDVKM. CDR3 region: CASRGARQGENGYTF. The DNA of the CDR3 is TGTGCCAGCAGGGGGGCAAGACAGGGGGAGAATGGCTACACCTTC.

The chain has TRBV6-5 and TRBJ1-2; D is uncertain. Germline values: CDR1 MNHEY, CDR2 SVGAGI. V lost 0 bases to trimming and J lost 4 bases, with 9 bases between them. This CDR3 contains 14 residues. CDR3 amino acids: CASSYSGSSYGYTF. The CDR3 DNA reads TGTGCCAGCAGTTACTCGGGCAGCTCCTATGGCTACACCTTC.